A selection of T cell receptor beta chains follows, all from one sample in a study of response to subunit inactivated influenza vaccine. Each CDR3 protein gets one entry after TCRdb re-called the RT-PCR reads with MiXCR. The sample lists roughly 190,000 distinct CDR3 sequences, about an eighth occurring once. The sample was also reused in another study, on T cells expressing NK-cell markers.

This specimen was CD8+ T cells sorted from PBMCs, taken 11 to 12 days after vaccination. Every receptor here comes from a man aged 45-65 years who received an inactivated influenza vaccine. CDR3s include the opening cysteine and the closing phenylalanine or tryptophan. The D gene is left open where the match is weak. Some rows have no size entry. The others give once, few or many, or a class for an expanded clone.

d_gene: .; j_gene: TRBJ2-2; abundance: .; v_gene: TRBV6-5; CDR3nt: TGTGCCAGCAGTTACTTACCCCCAGGGGAAGGCGGGGAGCTGTTTTTT; CDR3aa: CASSYLPPGEGGELFF
d_gene: .; j_gene: TRBJ2-3; abundance: few; v_gene: TRBV6-5; CDR3nt: TGTGCCAGCAGTTACGGGGACCCAGATACGCAGTATTTT; CDR3aa: CASSYGDPDTQYF
d_gene: .; j_gene: TRBJ1-1; abundance: .; v_gene: TRBV5-1; CDR3nt: TGCGCCAGCAGCTTGGGCGGGCAGGGGAGCACTGAAGCTTTCTTT; CDR3aa: CASSLGGQGSTEAFF
d_gene: .; j_gene: TRBJ2-1; abundance: .; v_gene: TRBV28; CDR3nt: TGTGCCAGCGTTAGGACAGCTAACCCGCCGGACGAGCAGTTCTTC; CDR3aa: CASVRTANPPDEQFF
d_gene: TRBD2; j_gene: TRBJ2-5; abundance: .; v_gene: TRBV4-2; CDR3nt: TGTGCCAGCAGCCCGTTAGCGGGAGAGAGCGGTCGAGAGACCCAGTACTTC; CDR3aa: CASSPLAGESGRETQYF
d_gene: TRBD2; j_gene: TRBJ2-1; abundance: few; v_gene: TRBV7-9; CDR3nt: TGTGCCAGCAGCACTGGACTAGCCGGTGAGCAGTTCTTC; CDR3aa: CASSTGLAGEQFF
d_gene: .; j_gene: TRBJ1-3; abundance: few; v_gene: TRBV4-3; CDR3nt: TGCGCCAGCAGCCCCGGTTCAGGGGCTGGAAACACCATATATTTT; CDR3aa: CASSPGSGAGNTIYF
d_gene: .; j_gene: TRBJ1-2; abundance: few; v_gene: TRBV3-1; CDR3nt: TGTGCCAGCAGCCAACGTGGGCAGGGCTACTATGGCTACACCTTC; CDR3aa: CASSQRGQGYYGYTF
d_gene: .; j_gene: TRBJ1-2; abundance: few; v_gene: TRBV27; CDR3nt: TGTGCCAGCAGTTTATTGGGCCAGGACCATAACTATGGCTACACCTTC; CDR3aa: CASSLLGQDHNYGYTF
d_gene: .; j_gene: TRBJ1-1; abundance: .; v_gene: TRBV6-1; CDR3nt: TGTGCCAGCACCTCAGGACGGGAGGAGGGTGAGCTCACTGAAGCTTTCTTT; CDR3aa: CASTSGREEGELTEAFF
d_gene: TRBD2; j_gene: TRBJ2-7; abundance: .; v_gene: TRBV2; CDR3nt: TGTGCCAGCAGTGAAGCGGGGGTGCCAGGGAGGGCCTACGAGCAGTACTTC; CDR3aa: CASSEAGVPGRAYEQYF
d_gene: TRBD1; j_gene: TRBJ2-7; abundance: many; v_gene: TRBV12-3/TRBV12-4; CDR3nt: TGTGCCAGCAGTTTAGCGCCGGGACAGGGCCTTAGCTCCTACGAGCAGTACTTC; CDR3aa: CASSLAPGQGLSSYEQYF
d_gene: .; j_gene: TRBJ2-5; abundance: .; v_gene: TRBV20-1; CDR3nt: TGCAGTGCTAGACGGCCTAGCCTCGGGACCCAGTACTTC; CDR3aa: CSARRPSLGTQYF
d_gene: TRBD2; j_gene: TRBJ2-3; abundance: few; v_gene: TRBV15; CDR3nt: TGTGCCACCAGCAGTGTCTTAGCGGGAGAACGAGATACGCAGTATTTT; CDR3aa: CATSSVLAGERDTQYF
d_gene: TRBD2; j_gene: TRBJ2-7; abundance: few; v_gene: TRBV28; CDR3nt: TGTGCCAGCAGCCACACTAGCGGGAGCTACGAGCAGTACTTC; CDR3aa: CASSHTSGSYEQYF
d_gene: .; j_gene: TRBJ2-3; abundance: few; v_gene: TRBV5-1; CDR3nt: TGCGCCAGCAGCTTGGAGGGCAGCCTAATCACAGATACGCAGTATTTT; CDR3aa: CASSLEGSLITDTQYF
d_gene: .; j_gene: TRBJ1-1; abundance: few; v_gene: TRBV6-2/TRBV6-3; CDR3nt: TGTGCCAGCAGTTACTGGGGGGAGAACACTGAAGCTTTCTTT; CDR3aa: CASSYWGENTEAFF
d_gene: .; j_gene: TRBJ1-1; abundance: .; v_gene: TRBV7-8; CDR3nt: TGTGCCAGCAGCTTAGAAGGCGGGAACACTGAAGCTTTCTTT; CDR3aa: CASSLEGGNTEAFF
d_gene: .; j_gene: TRBJ2-7; abundance: many; v_gene: TRBV5-1; CDR3nt: TGCGCCAGCAGCTGGGACCCGGACTGGGAGCAGTACTTC; CDR3aa: CASSWDPDWEQYF
d_gene: .; j_gene: TRBJ2-7; abundance: .; v_gene: TRBV4-1; CDR3nt: TGCGCCAGCAGCCAAGCCGCCGGTTGGGAGCAGTACTTC; CDR3aa: CASSQAAGWEQYF
d_gene: .; j_gene: TRBJ2-1; abundance: .; v_gene: TRBV7-6; CDR3nt: TGTGCCAGCAGCTTATCATCAGGAGGGCCGGTATACAATGAGCAGTTCTTC; CDR3aa: CASSLSSGGPVYNEQFF
d_gene: TRBD1; j_gene: TRBJ1-2; abundance: few; v_gene: TRBV27; CDR3nt: TGTGCCAGCAGTTTAGCCCCGGCAGGGGGTTTCTATGGCTACACCTTC; CDR3aa: CASSLAPAGGFYGYTF
d_gene: TRBD1; j_gene: TRBJ1-1; abundance: few; v_gene: TRBV14; CDR3nt: TGTGCCAGCAGCCAAGATACGGGCAGGGGGCTTTTTGCTGAAGCTTTCTTT; CDR3aa: CASSQDTGRGLFAEAFF
d_gene: .; j_gene: TRBJ2-7; abundance: few; v_gene: TRBV28; CDR3nt: TGTGCCAGCAACGATCTAGGAACATCCTACGAGCAGTACTTC; CDR3aa: CASNDLGTSYEQYF
d_gene: TRBD1; j_gene: TRBJ2-7; abundance: .; v_gene: TRBV5-6; CDR3nt: TGTGCCAGCAGCTTGAGCCAGGGGGCCCCCTACGAGCAGTACTTC; CDR3aa: CASSLSQGAPYEQYF
d_gene: TRBD2; j_gene: TRBJ2-5; abundance: .; v_gene: TRBV12-3/TRBV12-4; CDR3nt: TGTGCCAGCAGCCCGGGACTATCGCCCGAGACCCAGTACTTC; CDR3aa: CASSPGLSPETQYF
d_gene: TRBD2; j_gene: TRBJ2-1; abundance: .; v_gene: TRBV20-1; CDR3nt: TGCAGTGCACGGCGGGGGGCCCATTACAATGAGCAGTTCTTC; CDR3aa: CSARRGAHYNEQFF
d_gene: .; j_gene: TRBJ2-1; abundance: few; v_gene: TRBV4-1; CDR3nt: TGCGCCAGCAGCCAAGATTGGTGGGGCAGGGGTGTACCCCCCGGCTCCTACAATGAGCAGTTCTTC; CDR3aa: CASSQDWWGRGVPPGSYNEQFF
d_gene: TRBD1; j_gene: TRBJ2-6; abundance: .; v_gene: TRBV18; CDR3nt: TGTGCCAGCTATACGACAGGGGGCGCCTCTGGGGCCAACGTCCTGACTTTC; CDR3aa: CASYTTGGASGANVLTF
d_gene: .; j_gene: TRBJ2-7; abundance: many; v_gene: TRBV6-5; CDR3nt: TGTGCCAGCAGTTACTCATCGGCCTACGAGCAGTACTTC; CDR3aa: CASSYSSAYEQYF
d_gene: TRBD1; j_gene: TRBJ2-7; abundance: many; v_gene: TRBV29-1; CDR3nt: TGCAGCGTTGGGACAGGGTACTACGAGCAGTACTTC; CDR3aa: CSVGTGYYEQYF
d_gene: .; j_gene: TRBJ1-2; abundance: .; v_gene: TRBV6-1; CDR3nt: TGTGCCAGCAGTAAACAGGACACGAACTATGGCTATGGCTACACCTTC; CDR3aa: CASSKQDTNYGYGYTF
d_gene: .; j_gene: TRBJ1-4; abundance: many; v_gene: TRBV15; CDR3nt: TGTGCCACCAGCAGAGTCTTTGCAACTAATGAAAAACTGTTTTTT; CDR3aa: CATSRVFATNEKLFF
d_gene: TRBD1; j_gene: TRBJ1-3; abundance: .; v_gene: TRBV4-1; CDR3nt: TGCGCCAGCAGCCATCTGACAGGGTCTGGAAACACCATATATTTT; CDR3aa: CASSHLTGSGNTIYF
d_gene: .; j_gene: TRBJ1-2; abundance: .; v_gene: TRBV12-3/TRBV12-4; CDR3nt: TGTGCCAGCAGCTCACAGATCTATGGCTACACCTTC; CDR3aa: CASSSQIYGYTF
d_gene: TRBD1; j_gene: TRBJ1-3; abundance: many; v_gene: TRBV29-1; CDR3nt: TGCAGCGTTGAAGACATGACAGGGGTCGGAAACACCATATATTTT; CDR3aa: CSVEDMTGVGNTIYF
d_gene: TRBD2; j_gene: TRBJ2-5; abundance: .; v_gene: TRBV30; CDR3nt: TGTGCCTGGAGTGTACTAGCGGGGGTTATAGAGACCCAGTACTTC; CDR3aa: CAWSVLAGVIETQYF
d_gene: .; j_gene: TRBJ2-3; abundance: .; v_gene: TRBV6-5; CDR3nt: TGTGCCAGCAGTTACTTGGACCCCGGACCCACAGATACGCAGTATTTT; CDR3aa: CASSYLDPGPTDTQYF
d_gene: .; j_gene: TRBJ2-1; abundance: .; v_gene: TRBV7-9; CDR3nt: TGTGCCAGCAGCTCAACAGGCCGGACCCCCTACAATGAGCAGTTCTTC; CDR3aa: CASSSTGRTPYNEQFF
d_gene: .; j_gene: TRBJ2-7; abundance: .; v_gene: TRBV10-3; CDR3nt: TGTGCCATCAGTGAGGCGGCAGGGTCCTCCTACGAGCAGTACTTC; CDR3aa: CAISEAAGSSYEQYF
d_gene: .; j_gene: TRBJ2-3; abundance: few; v_gene: TRBV6-4; CDR3nt: TGTGCCAGCAGTGACTCGGGTAGCGGAGCCACAGATACGCAGTATTTT; CDR3aa: CASSDSGSGATDTQYF
d_gene: .; j_gene: TRBJ2-1; abundance: few; v_gene: TRBV20-1; CDR3nt: TGCAGTGCTAGAGCCTACGGCATCACCTACAATGAGCAGTTCTTC; CDR3aa: CSARAYGITYNEQFF
d_gene: .; j_gene: TRBJ2-3; abundance: .; v_gene: TRBV3-1; CDR3nt: TGTGCCAGCAGCCAAGATCGAGAAGGCACAGATACGCAGTATTTT; CDR3aa: CASSQDREGTDTQYF
d_gene: TRBD2; j_gene: TRBJ2-1; abundance: many; v_gene: TRBV28; CDR3nt: TGTGCCAGCAGCCCCTTTAGCGGGAGGGCGGGCAATGAGCAGTTCTTC; CDR3aa: CASSPFSGRAGNEQFF
d_gene: TRBD1; j_gene: TRBJ1-1; abundance: .; v_gene: TRBV5-1; CDR3nt: TGCGCCAGCAGCTTGACAGGGGTTTTGGACACTGAAGCTTTCTTT; CDR3aa: CASSLTGVLDTEAFF
d_gene: .; j_gene: TRBJ2-3; abundance: few; v_gene: TRBV5-1; CDR3nt: TGCGCCAGCAGCTTGGTCTTCTCCCCCACAGATACGCAGTATTTT; CDR3aa: CASSLVFSPTDTQYF
d_gene: TRBD1; j_gene: TRBJ2-5; abundance: few; v_gene: TRBV11-1; CDR3nt: TGTGCCAGCAGCAACTGGGACAGCCAAGAGACCCAGTACTTC; CDR3aa: CASSNWDSQETQYF